Each of the 21 T cell receptor beta chains below was sequenced from the same sample in a study of blood T cells in healthy people across ages. For the second PCR, which ran for roughly 6 to 11 cycles, a sample-barcoded 5' primer and a J-beta primer mix were used. TCRdb called the 5' RACE reads again in MiXCR, with one record for every CDR3 protein. Among 850,000 or so distinct CDR3 sequences, 29% were seen once, and the ten largest hold roughly 17%. The sample was blood. The receptor source for this set is a woman aged 80 or older in good health.

This clonotype has just one count. A much larger clone differs by one base, so this may be a read error. The CDR3 protein is CSTKGLAGGLNTDTQYF. CDR3 in DNA: TGCAGTACGAAGGGACTAGCGGGGGGACTAAACACAGATACGCAGTATTTT. The V gene is TRBV20-1, the J gene TRBJ2-3, with TRBD2 matching over 15 bases. The V gene's germline CDR1 is DFQATT and CDR2 SNEGSKA (reference sequence). The CDR3 runs to 17 residues. The J segment lost 2 bases and the V segment lost 8 bases, leaving 11 bases of the junction unmatched.

This clonotype was recorded once. Here the CDR3 reads CASFRGKGTEAFF. The DNA of the CDR3 is TGTGCCAGCTTCAGGGGTAAGGGCACTGAAGCTTTCTTT. The chain combines TRBV28 with TRBJ1-1; maybe TRBD1 (6 bases). CDR3 size: 13 residues. V was clipped by 8 bases and J by 4 bases, with 14 bases between them. Per the germline V gene, CDR1 is MDHEN and CDR2 is SYDVKM.

The rearrangement links TRBV6-1 to TRBJ2-4; D unresolved. V was shortened by 4 bases and J by 0 bases, with 13 bases between the two germline ends. The CDR3 totals 16 residues. Per the germline V gene, CDR1 is MNHNS and CDR2 is SASEGT. CDR3 DNA: TGTGCCAGCAGTGGGGCTAGAGAATTAGCCAAAAACATTCAGTACTTC. This codes for CASSGARELAKNIQYF.

This clonotype showed up just a few times. The V call is TRBV3-1, the J call TRBJ2-5, with TRBD2 as a possible D gene (5 bases). There are 14 residues in the CDR3. Germline lookup yields CDR1 LGHDT and CDR2 YNNKEL (reference sequence). Trimming took off 6 bases at V and 0 bases at J, with 11 bases between the two ends. The CDR3 DNA sequence: TGTGCCAGCAGACCCAAGCGGAACCAAGAGACCCAGTACTTC. Amino acids: CASRPKRNQETQYF.

This chain joins TRBV2 and TRBJ1-2; D remains ambiguous. The germline V gene has CDR1 SNHLY and CDR2 FYNNEI. The CDR3 consists of 13 residues. V was cut by 4 bases and J by 3 bases, with 9 bases left in between. CDR3 amino acids: CASSAGFDYGYTF. CDR3 DNA: TGTGCCAGCAGTGCTGGATTTGACTATGGCTACACCTTC.

This clonotype was counted many times. The genes are TRBV3-1 and TRBJ2-1, with a possible D match to TRBD1 (5 bases). The CDR3 extends over 14 amino acids. Trimming stripped 3 bases from V and 9 bases from J, with 15 bases between. Per the germline V gene, CDR1 is LGHDT and CDR2 is YNNKEL (reference sequence). The CDR3 loop reads CASSHGLPQGEQFF. The CDR3 DNA sequence: TGTGCCAGCAGCCATGGCCTCCCCCAGGGTGAGCAGTTCTTC.

The rearrangement links TRBV20-1 to TRBJ1-1; perhaps TRBD1 as D (5 bases). Germline V gives CDR1 DFQATT, CDR2 SNEGSKA (reference sequence). V lost 0 bases, J lost 0 bases, and 11 bases lay in between. The CDR3 is made up of 15 amino acids. As DNA, the CDR3 is TGCAGTGCTAGAGAACGGGCGGGGGTGAACACTGAAGCTTTCTTT. It codes for CSARERAGVNTEAFF.

This chain uses TRBV12-3 or TRBV12-4 with TRBJ1-1; D possibly corresponds to TRBD1 (6 bases). The CDR3 has 12 amino acids. V was shortened by 6 bases and J by 13 bases, with 18 bases between the two germline ends. The CDR3 is CASSLGRDKGFF. In nucleotides, the CDR3 is TGTGCCAGCAGCCTTGGCCGGGACAAAGGTTTCTTT.

The chain carries TRBV30 and TRBJ1-5; perhaps TRBD1 as D (6 bases). V lost 2 bases, J lost 8 bases, and 16 bases lay in between. The CDR3 runs to 14 residues. Germline V gives CDR1 GTSNPN, CDR2 SVGIG (reference sequence). The CDR3 DNA is TGTGCCTGGAGTATACAAGGGGGATCCAAGCCCCAGCATTTT. It encodes CAWSIQGGSKPQHF. The full variable domain, rest sourced from reference TRBV30 and TRBJ1-5, is SQTIHQWPATLVQPVGSPLSLECTVEGTSNPNLYWYRQAAGRGLQLLFYSVGIGQISSEVPQNLSASRPQDRQFILSSKKLLLSDSGFYLCAWSIQGGSKPQHFGDGTRLSIL.

This clonotype has only one observation. This may stem from a read error, because a much larger clone lies one nucleotide away. The rearrangement joins TRBV4-2 to TRBJ2-2; the D is unclear. V was clipped by 0 bases and J by 4 bases, with 15 bases between them. This CDR3 has 17 amino acids. In germline, CDR1 is LGHNA, CDR2 YNFKEQ. The CDR3 region has the DNA TGTGCCAGCAGCCAAGATGCTTCACACGGTACCACCGGGGAGCTGTTTTTT. Residues: CASSQDASHGTTGELFF.

Regarding this clonotype: Given the absence of the conserved phenylalanine or tryptophan at the CDR3 end, a read error is likely. This rearrangement joins TRBV20-1 to TRBJ2-2; maybe TRBD2 (5 bases). Looked up from germline, CDR1 is DFQATT and CDR2 is SNEGSKA (reference sequence). Trimming removed 3 bases at V and 1 base at J, with 12 bases between. CDR3 length equals 15 residues. CDR3 residues: CSASWSGLNTGELFC. DNA of the CDR3: TGCAGTGCTAGTTGGTCGGGGTTGAACACCGGGGAGCTGTTTTGT.

As regards this clonotype: At one end, the junction sequence differs from germline, possibly due to a read error. The chain couples TRBV7-2 to TRBJ1-2, with 7 bases fitting TRBD1. Germline lookup yields CDR1 SGHTA and CDR2 FQGNSA. The CDR3 spans 12 residues. The CDR3 here is CASSSTGDGCTF. In DNA, the CDR3 is TGTGCCAGCAGCTCAACAGGGGATGGCTGCACCTTC.

The chain couples TRBV20-1 to TRBJ2-2; a weak D match, TRBD2 (5 bases). Trimming left V 0 bases short and J 4 bases short, with 24 bases between. This CDR3 comprises 19 residues. Germline lookup yields CDR1 DFQATT and CDR2 SNEGSKA (reference sequence). The CDR3 region has the DNA TGCAGTGCTAGAGATTCCCATTCTCGAACCGGGGTAGGCACCGGGGAGCTGTTTTTT. Protein: CSARDSHSRTGVGTGELFF.

This clonotype was picked up many times. The chain couples TRBV10-3 to TRBJ2-1, with 11 nucleotides matching TRBD2. V trimming: 4 bases; J trimming: 7 bases; junction bases outside the gene matches: 9. The CDR3 runs 16 residues. Looked up from germline, CDR1 is ENHRY and CDR2 is SYGVKD. The DNA for the CDR3 is TGTGCCATCAGTGGGATGACTAGCGGGGTCGGGAATGAGCAGTTCTTC. It translates to CAISGMTSGVGNEQFF.

This clonotype was counted at least ten times. The chain uses TRBV6-6 and TRBJ1-2; possibly TRBD1 for D (6 bases). The V end lost 7 bases, the J end lost 4 bases, and 13 bases lay between the germline ends. The length of the CDR3 is 13 residues. Germline loops: CDR1 MNHNY, CDR2 SVGAGI (reference sequence). The CDR3 coding sequence is TGTGCCAGCACCCGGGGGGGCCCCTATGGCTACACCTTC. This translates into CASTRGGPYGYTF.

There are many counts of this clonotype. The rearrangement joins TRBV6-5 to TRBJ2-1; either TRBD1 or TRBD2 may fit D (5 bases each). The CDR3 runs to 17 residues. Germline V gives CDR1 MNHEY, CDR2 SVGAGI. The V and J ends lost 2 bases and 9 bases respectively, with 23 bases between them. The CDR3 sequence is CASSYPYGDRESGEQFF. CDR3 DNA sequence: TGTGCCAGCAGTTACCCATACGGGGACCGCGAGTCCGGTGAGCAGTTCTTC.

The chain is built from TRBV20-1 and TRBJ1-5; D is unclear. CDR3 length equals 12 residues. With 3 bases removed from V and 9 bases from J, the gap between germline ends came to 12 bases. CDR1 is DFQATT, CDR2 SNEGSKA, per germline (reference sequence). The CDR3 DNA is TGCAGTGCTAGCTTGGGTTTGGGGCCCCAGCATTTT. Protein: CSASLGLGPQHF.

This clonotype was recorded a few times. The chain links TRBV28 to TRBJ2-7; 8 bases match TRBD1. CDR3 size: 15 residues. The V segment lost 6 bases and the J segment 0 bases; nucleotides outside the gene matches: 7. Germline assignment: CDR1 MDHEN and CDR2 SYDVKM. CDR3 bases: TGTGCCAGCAGGGGGGAGGACAGGGCCTCCTACGAGCAGTACTTC. This translates into CASRGEDRASYEQYF.

The chain employs TRBV12-3 or TRBV12-4 and TRBJ2-3; TRBD2 might be the D (5 bases). V was shortened by 11 bases and J by 5 bases, with 20 bases between the two germline ends. The CDR3 is made up of 14 amino acids. CDR3 sequence reads: CARTLRTSGDTQYF. DNA for the CDR3: TGTGCCCGCACCCTAAGGACGAGCGGAGATACGCAGTATTTT.

The sample holds many counts of this clonotype. The V gene is TRBV16, the J gene TRBJ2-7; TRBD1 agrees at 8 bases. CDR3 length: 15 residues. The J segment lost 7 bases and the V segment lost 3 bases, leaving 11 bases of the junction unmatched. From germline, CDR1 is KGHSY and CDR2 FQNENV. The CDR3 region is CASSQFNSRGREQYF. CDR3 in DNA: TGTGCCAGCAGCCAGTTCAACAGCAGGGGGCGAGAGCAGTACTTC.

This clonotype was detected only a few times. The chain couples TRBV7-2 to TRBJ2-1, with D perhaps TRBD2 (6 bases). The germline V gene has CDR1 SGHTA and CDR2 FQGNSA. Trimming removed 7 bases from V and 9 bases from J, with 10 bases in between. This CDR3 contains 11 residues. The chain's CDR3 is CASTLGGEQFF. The CDR3 DNA reads TGTGCCAGCACCTTGGGGGGTGAGCAGTTCTTC.